This T cell receptor (beta chain) was recovered during a study of cytomegalovirus exposure and HLA in healthy donors. Use of 60 Vbeta and 13 Jbeta primers characterized the PCR. Sequencing used immunoSEQ multiplex PCR; TCRdb keeps in-frame clones, though not all of them. The sample yields some 120,000 clones, around 70% seen once. The CDR3 is 14 amino acids. The V gene's germline CDR1 is LNHDA and CDR2 SQIVND (reference sequence). Trimming removed 7 bases from V and 5 bases from J; junction bases left unmatched: 8. The source is a man aged 25 to 40 in good health and CMV-seropositive. Sequenced input: PBMCs. The rearrangement uses TRBV19 and TRBJ1-5; the match to TRBD1 covers 7 bases. In DNA form, the CDR3 reads TGTGCCAGTAAACCTCAGGGGGATCATCAGCCCCAGCATTTT. This translates into CASKPQGDHQPQHF.